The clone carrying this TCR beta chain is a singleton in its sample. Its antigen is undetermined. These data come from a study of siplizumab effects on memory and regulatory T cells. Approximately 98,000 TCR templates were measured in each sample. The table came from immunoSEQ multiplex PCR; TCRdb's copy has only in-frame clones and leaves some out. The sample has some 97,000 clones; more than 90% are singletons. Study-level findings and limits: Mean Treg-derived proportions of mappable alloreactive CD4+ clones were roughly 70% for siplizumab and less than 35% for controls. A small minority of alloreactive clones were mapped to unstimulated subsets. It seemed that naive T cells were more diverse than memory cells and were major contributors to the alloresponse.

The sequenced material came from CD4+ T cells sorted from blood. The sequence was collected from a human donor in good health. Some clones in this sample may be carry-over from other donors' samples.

In nucleotides, the CDR3 is TGTGCCAGTACAATCCAGGGGGGGACTGAAGCTTTCTTT. Its translation: CASTIQGGTEAFF. V and J are TRBV19 and TRBJ1-1, with 7 nucleotides matching TRBD1. This CDR3 region has 13 residues. CDR1 and CDR2 (germline): LNHDA, SQIVND (reference sequence). After removal of 7 bases from V and 5 bases from J, the junction contained 7 bases not matched to a gene.